The sequence of this TCR beta chain was determined in a study of blood T cell repertoires in COVID-19. Looking at the study overall: Sample material is recorded as cDNA or gDNA derived from T cells, B-cell-depleted T cells, or PBMCs.

Trimming left V 6 bases short and J 7 bases short, with 22 bases between. Germline CDR1 reads MDHEN; CDR2 reads SYDVKM. The CDR3 has 16 residues. Adults between roughly 18 and 90 years of age took part from 20 to 25 US areas. Two negative PCRs, clearance, or symptom resolution had been documented for recovered Cohort 3 donors. As originally analysed: Amplification of reference gene primers provided the estimated nucleated cell counts. TCRdb's copy holds only in-frame clones and misses some; the assay was immunoSEQ multiplex PCR. From that table come the V and J calls and clone size; the DNA was used to work out D and trimming. The repertoire holds roughly 400,000 clones, with roughly nine tenths as singletons.

The specimen sequenced was PBMCs or T cells enriched from blood (not recorded which). The TCR originated in a man aged 30-40 years who had recovered from COVID-19. This chain connects TRBV28 to TRBJ1-5; possible D gene TRBD1, 6 bases. CDR3 protein: CASRNHLIGGQQPQHF. DNA for the CDR3: TGTGCCAGCAGGAATCATCTCATAGGGGGACAACAGCCCCAGCATTTT. Full variable domain (rest looked up from reference TRBV28 and TRBJ1-5): DVKVTQSSRYLVKRTGEKVFLECVQDMDHENMFWYRQDPGLGLRLIYFSYDVKMKEKGDIPEGYSVSREKKERFSLILESASTNQTSMYLCASRNHLIGGQQPQHFGDGTRLSIL.